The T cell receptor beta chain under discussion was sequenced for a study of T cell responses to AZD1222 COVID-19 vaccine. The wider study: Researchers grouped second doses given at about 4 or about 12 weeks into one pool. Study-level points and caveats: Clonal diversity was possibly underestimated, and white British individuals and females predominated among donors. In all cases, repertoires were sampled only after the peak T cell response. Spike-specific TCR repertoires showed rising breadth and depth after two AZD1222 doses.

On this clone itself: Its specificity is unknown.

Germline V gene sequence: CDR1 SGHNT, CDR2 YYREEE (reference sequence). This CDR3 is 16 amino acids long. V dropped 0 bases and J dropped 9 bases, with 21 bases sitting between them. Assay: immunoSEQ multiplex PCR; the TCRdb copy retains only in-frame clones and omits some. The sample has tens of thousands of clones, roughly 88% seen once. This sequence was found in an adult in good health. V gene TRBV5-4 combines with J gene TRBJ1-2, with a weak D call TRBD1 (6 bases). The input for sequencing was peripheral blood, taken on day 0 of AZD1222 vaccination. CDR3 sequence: CASSLAPGQQNWRYTF. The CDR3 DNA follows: TGTGCCAGCAGCTTGGCACCGGGACAACAAAACTGGCGCTACACCTTC. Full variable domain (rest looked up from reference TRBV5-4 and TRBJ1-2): ETGVTQSPTHLIKTRGQQVTLRCSSQSGHNTVSWYQQALGQGPQFIFQYYREEENGRGNFPPRFSGLQFPNYSSELNVNALELDDSALYLCASSLAPGQQNWRYTFGSGTRLTVV.